These T cell receptor beta chains were read from a single sample in a study of blood T cell repertoires in COVID-19. This table comes from immunoSEQ multiplex PCR, and its TCRdb copy is limited to in-frame clones, with some not included. Of 350,000 to 500,000 clones listed, approximately 90% were seen once; the top ten hold about 0.91%. The sequenced sample consisted of peripheral blood. Every receptor here comes from a man aged 18 to 30 with COVID-19, enrolled during active disease. Both conserved end residues are part of each CDR3. D genes are given only for firm matches. Clone sizes are given selectively: once, few, many, or a class where the clone is expanded.

j_gene | abundance | d_gene | v_gene | CDR3aa | CDR3nt
TRBJ2-7 | - | - | TRBV6-1 | CASSEVAGSYEQYF | TGTGCCAGCAGTGAAGTTGCAGGCTCCTACGAGCAGTACTTC
TRBJ1-2 | - | - | TRBV5-1 | CASSLIRQDYTF | TGCGCCAGCAGCTTGATCCGACAAGACTACACCTTC
TRBJ1-5 | - | TRBD1 | TRBV30 | CTYLLPPGQGLDSNQPQHF | TGTACATATCTTCTCCCCCCGGGACAGGGACTTGATAGCAATCAGCCCCAGCATTTT
TRBJ2-7 | once | - | TRBV7-3 | CASSLTPGNYEQYF | TGTGCCAGCAGCTTAACACCAGGCAACTACGAGCAGTACTTC
TRBJ2-7 | - | - | TRBV5-1 | CASSLASGDYEQYF | TGCGCCAGCAGCTTGGCCAGCGGTGACTACGAGCAGTACTTC
TRBJ2-1 | - | - | TRBV19 | CASSIGTLYNEQFF | TGTGCCAGTAGTATCGGGACTTTATACAATGAGCAGTTCTTC
TRBJ2-5 | - | TRBD2 | TRBV11-2 | CASSPSGGARETQYF | TGTGCCAGCAGCCCGAGCGGGGGGGCGAGGGAGACCCAGTACTTC
TRBJ2-5 | once | - | TRBV25-1 | CASSVSLGVRETQYF | TGTGCCAGCAGTGTGTCCCTAGGAGTTCGGGAGACCCAGTACTTC
TRBJ2-7 | - | - | TRBV15 | CATSRGGTKSYEQYF | TGTGCCACCAGCAGAGGGGGGACAAAAAGCTACGAGCAGTACTTC
TRBJ2-5 | - | - | TRBV13 | CASSSRGGGAQTQYF | TGTGCCAGCAGCTCAAGAGGCGGGGGCGCGCAAACCCAGTACTTC
TRBJ2-7 | - | TRBD1 | TRBV2 | CASSDRGPRAEQYF | TGTGCCAGCAGTGACAGGGGGCCTAGAGCCGAGCAGTACTTC
TRBJ2-2 | - | - | TRBV11-2 | CASRKPGTANTGELFF | TGTGCCAGCAGGAAGCCGGGAACCGCGAACACCGGGGAGCTGTTTTTT
TRBJ2-7 | - | TRBD1 | TRBV7-2 | CASSLAGTAYEQYF | TGTGCCAGCAGCCTAGCAGGGACAGCCTACGAGCAGTACTTC
TRBJ2-2 | - | - | TRBV24-1 | CATSDAPQNTGELFF | TGTGCCACCAGTGACGCCCCACAGAACACCGGGGAGCTGTTTTTT
TRBJ2-3 | - | TRBD1 | TRBV7-2 | CASSPDRGRTDTQYF | TGTGCCAGCAGCCCGGACAGGGGGCGAACAGATACGCAGTATTTT
TRBJ2-3 | - | - | TRBV4-2 | CASSPGSVTDTQYF | TGTGCCAGCAGCCCGGGGTCGGTCACAGATACGCAGTATTTT
TRBJ2-1 | - | - | TRBV6-4 | CASSEDSYNEQFF | TGTGCCAGCAGTGAGGACTCTTACAATGAGCAGTTCTTC
TRBJ2-2 | once | - | TRBV6-5 | CASSSGTRRTGELFF | TGTGCCAGCAGTTCAGGGACAAGGCGGACCGGGGAGCTGTTTTTT
TRBJ2-1 | - | - | TRBV29-1 | CSVAGLYIEQFF | TGCAGCGTTGCGGGACTCTACATTGAGCAGTTCTTC
TRBJ1-1 | - | TRBD1 | TRBV7-2 | CASSLDPGGIAFF | TGTGCCAGCAGCTTAGATCCAGGGGGCATCGCTTTCTTT
TRBJ2-5 | - | - | TRBV13 | CASSLPGVETQYF | TGTGCCAGCAGCTTGCCAGGGGTAGAGACCCAGTACTTC
TRBJ2-1 | - | - | TRBV2 | CASSGREAYNEQFF | TGTGCCAGCAGTGGAAGGGAGGCTTACAATGAGCAGTTCTTC
TRBJ2-5 | - | TRBD2 | TRBV5-4 | CASSRTSGDQETQYF | TGTGCCAGCAGCAGGACTAGCGGGGATCAAGAGACCCAGTACTTC
TRBJ1-5 | - | - | TRBV6-1 | CASSESFLQPQHF | TGTGCCAGCAGTGAATCCTTCCTTCAGCCCCAGCATTTT
TRBJ1-2 | - | - | TRBV5-1 | CASSSTPGNYGYTF | TGCGCCAGCAGCTCGACTCCAGGGAACTATGGCTACACCTTC
TRBJ2-2 | - | - | TRBV12-3/TRBV12-4 | CASSTTGSGELFF | TGTGCCAGCAGTACAACAGGGAGCGGGGAGCTGTTTTTT
TRBJ2-7 | - | - | TRBV18 | CASSPGQVNEQYF | TGTGCCAGCTCACCGGGTCAGGTTAACGAGCAGTACTTC
TRBJ2-7 | - | - | TRBV7-8 | CASSLDAAYLSYEQYF | TGTGCCAGCAGCTTAGATGCCGCATACCTATCCTACGAGCAGTACTTC
TRBJ1-2 | - | - | TRBV3-1/TRBV3-2 | CASSQVRADRRYAYTF | TGTGCCAGCAGCCAAGTCCGGGCTGACAGGCGTTATGCCTACACCTTC